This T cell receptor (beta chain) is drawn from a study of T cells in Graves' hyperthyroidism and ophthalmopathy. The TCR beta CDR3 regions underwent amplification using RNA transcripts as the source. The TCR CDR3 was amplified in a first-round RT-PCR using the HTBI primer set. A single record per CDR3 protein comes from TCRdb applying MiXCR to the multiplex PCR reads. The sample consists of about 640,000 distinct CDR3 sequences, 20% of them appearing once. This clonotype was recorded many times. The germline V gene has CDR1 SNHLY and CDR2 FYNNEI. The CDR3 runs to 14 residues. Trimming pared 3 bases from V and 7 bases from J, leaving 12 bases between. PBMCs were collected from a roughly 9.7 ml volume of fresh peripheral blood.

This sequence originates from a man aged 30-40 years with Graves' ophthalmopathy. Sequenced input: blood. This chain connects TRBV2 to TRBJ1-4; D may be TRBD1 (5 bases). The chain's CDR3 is CASSDPGLSEKLFF. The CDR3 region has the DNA TGTGCCAGCAGTGACCCAGGGCTCAGTGAAAAACTGTTTTTT.